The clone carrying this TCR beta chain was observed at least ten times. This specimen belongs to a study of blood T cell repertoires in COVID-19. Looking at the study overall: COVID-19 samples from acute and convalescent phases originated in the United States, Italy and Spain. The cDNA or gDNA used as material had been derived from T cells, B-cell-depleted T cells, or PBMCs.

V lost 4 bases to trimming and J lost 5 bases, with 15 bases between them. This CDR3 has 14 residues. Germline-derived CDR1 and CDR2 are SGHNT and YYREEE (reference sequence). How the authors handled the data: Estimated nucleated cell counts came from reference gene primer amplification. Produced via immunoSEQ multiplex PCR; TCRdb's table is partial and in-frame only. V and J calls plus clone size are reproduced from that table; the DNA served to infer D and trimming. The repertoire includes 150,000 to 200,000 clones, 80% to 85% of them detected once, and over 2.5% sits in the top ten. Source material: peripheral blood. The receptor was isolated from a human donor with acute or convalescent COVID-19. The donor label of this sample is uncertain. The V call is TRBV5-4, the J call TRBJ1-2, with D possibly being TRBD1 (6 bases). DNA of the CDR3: TGTGCCAGCAGCCCGGTAGGGGGAAGGTATGGCTACACCTTC. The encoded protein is CASSPVGGRYGYTF.